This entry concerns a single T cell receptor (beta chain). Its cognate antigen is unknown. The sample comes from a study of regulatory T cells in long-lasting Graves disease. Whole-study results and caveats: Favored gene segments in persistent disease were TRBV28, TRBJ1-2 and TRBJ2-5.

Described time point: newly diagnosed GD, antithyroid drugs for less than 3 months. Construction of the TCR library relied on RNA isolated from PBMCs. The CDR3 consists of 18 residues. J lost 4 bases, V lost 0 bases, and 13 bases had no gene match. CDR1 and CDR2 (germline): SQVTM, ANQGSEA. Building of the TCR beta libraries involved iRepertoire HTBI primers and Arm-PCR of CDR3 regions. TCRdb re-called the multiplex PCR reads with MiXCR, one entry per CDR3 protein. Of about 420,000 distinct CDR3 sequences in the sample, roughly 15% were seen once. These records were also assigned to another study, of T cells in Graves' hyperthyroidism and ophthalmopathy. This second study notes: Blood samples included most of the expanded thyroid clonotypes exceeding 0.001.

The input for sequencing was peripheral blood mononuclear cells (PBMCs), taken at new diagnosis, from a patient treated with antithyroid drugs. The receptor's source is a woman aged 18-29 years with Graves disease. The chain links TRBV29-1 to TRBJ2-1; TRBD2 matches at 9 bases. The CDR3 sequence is CSVEDRGRSGRKYNEQFF. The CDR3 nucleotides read TGCAGCGTTGAAGATCGAGGGCGTAGCGGGAGAAAGTACAATGAGCAGTTCTTC.